Included here is one TCR beta chain sequence, with context. The data belong to a study of blood T cells in healthy people across ages. V lost 1 base to trimming and J lost 2 bases, with 7 bases between them. In germline, CDR1 is LNHNV, CDR2 YYDKDF (reference sequence). The CDR3 runs 14 residues. A sample-barcoded 5' primer and a J-beta primer mix were used in a second PCR of roughly 6 to 11 cycles. Using its own MiXCR run on the 5' RACE reads, TCRdb lists one record per CDR3 protein. The profile shows about 970,000 distinct CDR3 sequences, roughly 51% of them singletons. Sequencing input: blood. The TCR sequence derives from a woman aged 55-70 years in good health. The V and J genes are TRBV15 and TRBJ2-3, with a tentative D call TRBD2 (5 bases). CDR3 coding DNA: TGTGCCACCAGCAGAGGGAGGCTCACAGATACGCAGTATTTT. This codes for CATSRGRLTDTQYF.